The sequence of this TCR beta chain was determined in a study of blood T cells in healthy people across ages. Details on this clonotype: What it binds is unknown.

Study-level results: It was not possible, with unsorted PBMCs, to conclusively compare naive and antigen-experienced cells. In long-lived donors, naive CD4+ cell counts and diversity exceeded those of aged donors.

V was clipped by 5 bases and J by 3 bases, with 7 bases between them. The CDR3 has 12 residues. Germline assignment: CDR1 MNHEY and CDR2 SVGEGT. For the second PCR, which ran for roughly 7 to 11 cycles, a sample-barcoded 5' primer and a J-beta primer mix were used. TCRdb reprocessed the 5' RACE reads via MiXCR and lists one record per CDR3 protein. The sample shows around 500,000 distinct CDR3 sequences, under 55% of them seen only once. Specimen: blood. The J gene is TRBJ1-2, the V gene TRBV6-2 or TRBV6-3; the D gene is possibly TRBD1 (5 bases). The sequence came from a man older than 75 in good health. CDR3 sequence: CASSDSDYGYTF. As DNA, the CDR3 is TGTGCCAGCAGTGACAGTGACTATGGCTACACCTTC.